The rows below give T cell receptor beta chains drawn from one sample of a study of cytomegalovirus exposure and HLA in healthy donors. Clones were read by immunoSEQ multiplex PCR, and TCRdb kept only the in-frame ones, dropping some. The sample has about 120,000 clones, 81% seen once. Sequenced input: PBMCs. Receptors were obtained from a young man in good health and CMV-seropositive. Each CDR3 is given with its conserved first and last residue. The D gene is left open where the match is weak. Some rows mark clone size as missing; the rest say once, few, many or name a class of expanded clone.

size	J	D	V	CDR3	DNA
NA	TRBJ2-2	NA	TRBV7-2	CASSFWGPNTGELFF	TGTGCCAGCAGCTTCTGGGGGCCGAACACCGGGGAGCTGTTTTTT
NA	TRBJ1-5	NA	TRBV30	CAWSKTGHPNQPQHF	TGTGCCTGGAGCAAGACGGGACACCCAAATCAGCCCCAGCATTTT
NA	TRBJ2-3	TRBD2	TRBV6-1	CASSEFVLAEAQRDTQYF	TGTGCCAGCAGTGAATTCGTGCTAGCGGAGGCCCAAAGAGATACGCAGTATTTT
once	TRBJ2-1	NA	TRBV7-7	CASSLALVGVDSEQFF	TGTGCCAGCAGCTTAGCGCTTGTCGGGGTGGATAGTGAGCAGTTCTTC
NA	TRBJ1-5	NA	TRBV30	CAWSVSGNQPQHF	TGTGCCTGGAGTGTCTCGGGGAATCAGCCCCAGCATTTT
NA	TRBJ2-3	TRBD2	TRBV5-1	CASTSGGRAADTQYF	TGCGCCAGCACAAGTGGCGGGAGGGCCGCAGATACGCAGTATTTT
NA	TRBJ2-7	TRBD2	TRBV5-6	CASSWGGTAAREQYF	TGTGCCAGCAGCTGGGGGGGGACCGCCGCCCGCGAGCAGTACTTC
NA	TRBJ2-1	NA	TRBV6-4	CASSETAGASEQFF	TGTGCCAGCAGTGAGACGGCGGGGGCGAGTGAGCAGTTCTTC
NA	TRBJ1-5	TRBD1	TRBV2	CASSRDRMQPQHF	TGTGCCAGCAGCCGGGACAGGATGCAGCCCCAGCATTTT
NA	TRBJ1-6	NA	TRBV19	CASSIVEYNSPLHF	TGTGCCAGTAGTATAGTAGAGTATAATTCACCCCTCCACTTT
once	TRBJ1-2	NA	TRBV6-6	CASSYSNRPPIYTF	TGTGCCAGCAGTTACTCGAACAGGCCACCTATCTACACCTTC
NA	TRBJ1-6	TRBD1	TRBV30	CAWKHGTAFSPLHF	TGTGCCTGGAAACACGGGACAGCCTTTTCACCCCTCCACTTT
once	TRBJ2-1	TRBD2	TRBV4-2	CASSQDLSGGYDNEQFF	TGTGCCAGCAGCCAAGATCTTAGCGGGGGATACGACAATGAGCAGTTCTTC
few	TRBJ1-5	NA	TRBV11-2	CASSLHLGQPQHF	TGTGCCAGCAGCCTACACCTAGGTCAGCCCCAGCATTTT
NA	TRBJ2-3	TRBD1	TRBV5-1	CASSLGQGIPDTQYF	TGCGCCAGCAGCTTAGGACAGGGGATTCCAGATACGCAGTATTTT
NA	TRBJ1-1	NA	TRBV4-3	CASSQDSARGAFF	TGCGCCAGCAGCCAAGATAGCGCACGTGGGGCTTTCTTT
NA	TRBJ2-3	TRBD2	TRBV29-1	CSVVAGVIDTQYF	TGCAGCGTCGTAGCGGGAGTGATAGATACGCAGTATTTT
NA	TRBJ1-2	NA	TRBV19	CASSIYSESGYTF	TGTGCCAGTAGTATTTATAGTGAATCGGGCTACACCTTC
NA	TRBJ2-1	NA	TRBV18	CASSLGDEQFF	TGTGCCAGCTCCCTCGGAGATGAGCAGTTCTTC
NA	TRBJ2-7	TRBD1	TRBV19	CASGTQGDEQYF	TGTGCCAGCGGTACACAGGGGGACGAGCAGTACTTC
NA	TRBJ1-4	NA	TRBV6-1	CASRISTGSDEKLFF	TGTGCCAGCAGAATTTCGACAGGCTCGGATGAAAAACTGTTTTTT
NA	TRBJ2-7	TRBD1	TRBV7-9	CSSSDLKGGQGYEQYF	TGTTCCAGCAGCGACTTGAAGGGGGGACAGGGCTACGAGCAGTACTTC
NA	TRBJ2-6	NA	TRBV30	CAGRSSGANVLTF	TGTGCCGGTCGTAGCTCTGGGGCCAACGTCCTGACTTTC
NA	TRBJ2-1	NA	TRBV4-3	CASSQDRGGGDEQFF	TGCGCCAGCAGCCAAGACCGGGGTGGGGGCGATGAGCAGTTCTTC
NA	TRBJ1-6	TRBD1	TRBV27	CASTEDRINSPLHF	TGTGCCAGCACCGAGGACAGGATAAATTCACCCCTCCACTTT
once	TRBJ2-7	TRBD2	TRBV7-2	CASSLELGLAGAYEQYF	TGTGCCAGCAGCTTAGAATTGGGTCTAGCGGGGGCCTACGAGCAGTACTTC
NA	TRBJ1-2	NA	TRBV7-8	CASSLERAPPYGYTF	TGTGCCAGCAGCTTAGAGAGGGCCCCGCCATATGGCTACACCTTC
NA	TRBJ1-5	NA	TRBV19	CATYQPQHF	TGTGCCACGTATCAGCCCCAGCATTTT
NA	TRBJ1-6	NA	TRBV9	CASSAPLSGGGNSPLHF	TGTGCCAGCAGCGCACCTCTTTCGGGGGGCGGTAATTCACCCCTCCACTTT
NA	TRBJ1-5	TRBD1	TRBV6-5	CASRGQGKQPQHF	TGTGCCAGCAGGGGACAGGGAAAGCAGCCCCAGCATTTT
NA	TRBJ2-2	NA	TRBV6-1	CASMGQDLNTGELFF	TGTGCCAGCATGGGGCAGGATCTTAACACCGGGGAGCTGTTTTTT
NA	TRBJ2-2	NA	TRBV5-1	CASSLMWDSRTGELFF	TGCGCCAGCAGCTTGATGTGGGACTCTCGCACCGGGGAGCTGTTTTTT
NA	TRBJ2-7	NA	TRBV10-2	CASSEYRDRHEQYF	TGCGCCAGCAGTGAGTACAGGGACCGACACGAGCAGTACTTC
NA	TRBJ1-5	NA	TRBV9	CASSVDLGEGQPQHF	TGTGCCAGCAGCGTAGATCTAGGGGAAGGCCAGCCCCAGCATTTT
NA	TRBJ1-4	TRBD1	TRBV30	CAWRPGGQGSEKLFF	TGTGCCTGGAGACCCGGGGGACAGGGTAGTGAAAAACTGTTTTTT
NA	TRBJ1-2	NA	TRBV5-5	CASSLSVSQGSGYTF	TGTGCCAGCAGCTTGTCGGTCTCCCAGGGATCAGGCTACACCTTC
NA	TRBJ2-1	NA	TRBV25-1	CASSHRAGEQFF	TGTGCCAGCAGCCACAGGGCAGGTGAGCAGTTCTTC
NA	TRBJ2-7	NA	TRBV27	CASSLRRTYEQYF	TGTGCCAGCAGTTTACGGCGGACCTACGAGCAGTACTTC
NA	TRBJ1-4	TRBD1	TRBV5-1	CASSLDGRTGRNEKLFF	TGCGCCAGCAGCTTGGACGGGCGGACAGGGCGTAATGAAAAACTGTTTTTT
NA	TRBJ2-3	TRBD2	TRBV2	CASSEKWTSGTNF	TGTGCCAGCAGTGAAAAGTGGACTAGCGGGACAAATTTT
NA	TRBJ1-2	NA	TRBV21-1	CASSNFLRTRRGYGYTF	TGTGCCAGCAGCAACTTCCTGCGTACTCGTAGGGGCTATGGCTACACCTTC
NA	TRBJ2-5	TRBD2	TRBV7-8	CASSDLAEQETQYF	TGTGCCAGCAGTGACCTAGCGGAACAAGAGACCCAGTACTTC
NA	TRBJ2-3	NA	TRBV19	CASSIGGSGTDTQYF	TGTGCCAGTAGTATCGGAGGGTCTGGCACAGATACGCAGTATTTT
NA	TRBJ2-7	TRBD2	TRBV2	CASCPRGGGSYEQYF	TGTGCCAGCTGTCCCCGGGGCGGGGGCTCCTACGAGCAGTACTTC
NA	TRBJ1-2	NA	TRBV6-1	CASSGSGFYGYTF	TGTGCCAGCAGTGGGTCAGGCTTCTATGGCTACACCTTC
NA	TRBJ2-3	NA	TRBV20-1	CSASGTDTQYF	TGCAGTGCGTCCGGGACAGATACGCAGTATTTT
NA	TRBJ1-2	NA	TRBV30	CAWRQKVVDGYTF	TGTGCCTGGAGACAGAAGGTTGTGGATGGCTACACCTTC
NA	TRBJ2-3	TRBD2	TRBV6-6	CASSGRGLAGSDTQYF	TGTGCCAGCAGCGGGAGAGGACTAGCGGGGTCAGATACGCAGTATTTT
NA	TRBJ2-7	TRBD1	TRBV7-8	CASSTRDRATSYEQYF	TGTGCCAGCAGCACAAGGGACAGGGCCACATCCTACGAGCAGTACTTC
once	TRBJ1-1	TRBD1	TRBV10-2	CASKRDRGWDTEAFF	TGCGCCAGCAAAAGGGACAGGGGATGGGACACTGAAGCTTTCTTT
NA	TRBJ2-7	TRBD1	TRBV5-5	CASSNGQGSEQYF	TGTGCCAGCAGCAATGGACAGGGGTCCGAGCAGTACTTC
NA	TRBJ1-1	TRBD1	TRBV27	CASMGTGTNTEAFF	TGTGCCAGCATGGGGACAGGGACGAACACTGAAGCTTTCTTT
NA	TRBJ2-3	TRBD2	TRBV6-5	CASRKGGREDTQYF	TGTGCCAGCAGGAAAGGAGGGAGGGAAGATACGCAGTATTTT
once	TRBJ2-3	NA	TRBV9	CASSVGGERTDTQYF	TGTGCCAGCAGCGTAGGCGGGGAGCGCACAGATACGCAGTATTTT
once	TRBJ1-1	NA	TRBV25-1	CASSDSLANTEAFF	TGTGCCAGCAGTGACTCGTTGGCGAACACTGAAGCTTTCTTT
NA	TRBJ2-3	TRBD2	TRBV6-4	CASSRTSGRTDTQYF	TGTGCCAGCAGTCGGACTAGCGGGAGAACAGATACGCAGTATTTT
NA	TRBJ1-1	TRBD1	TRBV29-1	CSGRPGQGTTEAFF	TGCAGCGGACGTCCGGGACAGGGGACCACTGAAGCTTTCTTT
NA	TRBJ2-2	NA	TRBV25-1	CASSGQNTGELFF	TGTGCCAGCAGTGGACAGAACACCGGGGAGCTGTTTTTT
few	TRBJ2-3	NA	TRBV10-1	CASSVGAADTQYF	TGCGCCAGCAGTGTGGGAGCCGCAGATACGCAGTATTTT